This T cell receptor (beta chain) originates from a study of CD8 T cells in ankylosing spondylitis (dated by TCRdb to about 2017). In terms of the full investigation: The study set out to find disease-linked TCR variants by profiling T cell receptor beta repertoires in ankylosing spondylitis patients and healthy donors. The full study cohort comprised around 25 ankylosing spondylitis patients and 85 to 120 healthy donors. Peripheral blood was sampled, and synovial fluid was additionally collected from ankylosing spondylitis patients.

For each ankylosing spondylitis patient, the synovial fluid sample was matched to a blood sample from that same patient. What the work shows at the level of the full study, not this receptor alone: Blood from ankylosing spondylitis patients appeared to be characterized by a TCR beta motif made up of several highly homologous amino acid variants. A CD8+ phenotype was shown by the disease-linked clones, which were found at relatively low frequencies in peripheral blood. Some motif variants were previously reported in synovial fluid and blood of reactive arthritis patients, suggesting common disease-initiation mechanisms. Significant enrichment of the disease-linked clones was reported in matched synovial fluid samples from ankylosing spondylitis patients.

V is pared back by 2 bases and J by 0 bases, with 8 bases lying between the germline termini. The CDR3 runs 14 amino acids, cysteine and phenylalanine included. CDR3 DNA is the only sequence kept; it has 42 bases, read in frame from the first base. CDR1 DFQATT and CDR2 SNEGSKA were looked up in the germline V gene (reference sequence). This clonotype was detected ten times or more. Its antigen is not yet known. No much larger clone is present one base from it, and per-base qualities are unavailable. TCRdb records Illumina HiSeq 2500 as the sequencer. TCR beta libraries were prepared by quantitative 5'-RACE with molecular barcodes. The authors processed their data as follows. To identify disease-linked TCR variants, a new computational method was used, one built on a probabilistic model of VDJ rearrangement. Using fastp trimming at Q25 and MiXCR clonotype assembly, TCRdb reanalyzed the public sequencing data and kept in-frame beta chains. Rows are combined by CDR3 protein, so each entry shows the most common genes and DNA. The V and J calls follow TCRdb's processing rather than the paper's. For this sample the table gives about 140,000 distinct CDR3 sequences, of which 7.5% to 9.5% were detected only once. The ten largest clones add up to more than 7% of the sample.

The chain is assembled from TRBV20-1 and TRBJ2-1; the D gene is not confidently resolved. Material for sequencing was synovial fluid, either unsorted or a sorted T cell fraction (not recorded which). This sequence originates from a male donor with ankylosing spondylitis. The CDR3 protein is CSARTPRSYNEQFF. The nucleotides read TGCAGTGCTAGAACACCACGCTCCTACAATGAGCAGTTCTTC.